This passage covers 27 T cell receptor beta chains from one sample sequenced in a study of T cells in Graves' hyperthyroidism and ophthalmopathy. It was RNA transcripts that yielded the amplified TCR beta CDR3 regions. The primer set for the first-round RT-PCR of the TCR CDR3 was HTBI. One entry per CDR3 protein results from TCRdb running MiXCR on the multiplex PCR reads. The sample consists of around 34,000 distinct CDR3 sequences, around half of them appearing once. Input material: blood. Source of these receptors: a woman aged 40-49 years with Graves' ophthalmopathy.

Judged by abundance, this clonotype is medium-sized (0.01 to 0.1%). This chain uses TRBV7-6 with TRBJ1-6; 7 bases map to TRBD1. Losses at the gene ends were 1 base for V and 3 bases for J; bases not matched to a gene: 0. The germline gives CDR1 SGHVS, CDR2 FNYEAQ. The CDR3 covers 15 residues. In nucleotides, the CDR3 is TGTGCCAGCAGCTTAGGGGACAGCTATAATTCACCCCTCCACTTT. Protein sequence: CASSLGDSYNSPLHF.

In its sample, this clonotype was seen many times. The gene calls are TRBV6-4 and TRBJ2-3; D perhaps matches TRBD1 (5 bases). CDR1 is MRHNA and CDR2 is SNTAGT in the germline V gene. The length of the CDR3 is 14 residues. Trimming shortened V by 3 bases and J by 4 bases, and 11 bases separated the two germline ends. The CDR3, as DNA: TGTGCCAGCAGTGAGGGGCAAGGTGCAGATACGCAGTATTTT. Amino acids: CASSEGQGADTQYF.

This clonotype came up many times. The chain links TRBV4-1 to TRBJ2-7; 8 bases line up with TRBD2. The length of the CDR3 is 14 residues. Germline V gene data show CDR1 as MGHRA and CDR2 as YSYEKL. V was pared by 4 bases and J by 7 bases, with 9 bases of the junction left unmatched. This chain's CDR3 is CASSPVTGGTEQYF. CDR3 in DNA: TGCGCCAGCAGCCCCGTTACGGGAGGGACTGAGCAGTACTTC.

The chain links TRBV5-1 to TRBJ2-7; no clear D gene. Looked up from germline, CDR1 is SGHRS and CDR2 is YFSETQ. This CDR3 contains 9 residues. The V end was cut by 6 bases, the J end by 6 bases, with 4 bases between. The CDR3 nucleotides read TGCGCCAGCACCTCCGAGCAGTACTTC. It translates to CASTSEQYF.

CDR3 residues: CSVEARDTEAFF. The CDR3 DNA is TGCAGCGTTGAGGCCCGGGACACTGAAGCTTTCTTT. The rearrangement uses TRBV29-1 and TRBJ1-1; no firm D call. The CDR3 sequence is 12 residues long. Germline V gene data show CDR1 as SQVTM and CDR2 as ANQGSEA. The germline V and J ends were trimmed by 3 bases and 3 bases, with 8 bases remaining between them. Full variable domain (remainder filled in from reference TRBV29-1 and TRBJ1-1): SAVISQKPSRDICQRGTSLTIQCQVDSQVTMMFWYRQQPGQSLTLIATANQGSEATYESGFVIDKFPISRPNLTFSTLTVSNMSPEDSSIYLCSVEARDTEAFFGQGTRLTVV.

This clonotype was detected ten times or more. The CDR3 reads CSAFTRGANYGYTF. DNA of the CDR3: TGCAGTGCTTTTACCAGGGGTGCTAACTATGGCTACACCTTC. The chain combines TRBV20-1 with TRBJ1-2, with D tentatively TRBD1 (6 bases). V gave up 5 bases and J gave up 0 bases, with 13 bases separating them. The CDR3 runs 14 residues. Looked up from germline, CDR1 is DFQATT and CDR2 is SNEGSKA (reference sequence).

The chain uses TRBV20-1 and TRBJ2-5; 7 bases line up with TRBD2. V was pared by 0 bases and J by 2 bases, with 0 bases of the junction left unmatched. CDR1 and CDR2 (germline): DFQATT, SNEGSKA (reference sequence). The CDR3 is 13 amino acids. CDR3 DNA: TGCAGTGCTAGAGAGCGGGGGCAAGAGACCCAGTACTTC. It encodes CSARERGQETQYF.

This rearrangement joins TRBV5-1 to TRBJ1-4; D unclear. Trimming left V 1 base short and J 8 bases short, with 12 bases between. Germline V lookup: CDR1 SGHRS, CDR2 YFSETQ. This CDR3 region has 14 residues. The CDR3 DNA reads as TGCGCCAGCAGCTTGTGGCCGGGATCGGAAAAACTGTTTTTT. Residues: CASSLWPGSEKLFF.

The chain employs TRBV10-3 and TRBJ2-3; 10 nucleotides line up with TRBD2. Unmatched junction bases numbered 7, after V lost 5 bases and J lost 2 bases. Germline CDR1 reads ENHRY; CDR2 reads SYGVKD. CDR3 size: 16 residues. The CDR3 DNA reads TGTGCCATCAGTCCCGGCCTAGCGGGGGTCACAGATACGCAGTATTTT. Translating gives CAISPGLAGVTDTQYF.

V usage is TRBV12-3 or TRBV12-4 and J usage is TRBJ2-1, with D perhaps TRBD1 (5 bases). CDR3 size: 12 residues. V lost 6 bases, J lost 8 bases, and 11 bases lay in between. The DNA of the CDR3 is TGTGCCAGCAGAGCAGGGATACATGAGCAGTTCTTC. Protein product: CASRAGIHEQFF.

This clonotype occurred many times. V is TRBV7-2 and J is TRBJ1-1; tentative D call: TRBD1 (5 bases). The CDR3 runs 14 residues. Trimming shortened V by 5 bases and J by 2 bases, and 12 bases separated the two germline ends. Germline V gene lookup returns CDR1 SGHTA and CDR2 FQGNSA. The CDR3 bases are TGTGCCAGCAGCCCCGGGGCGGCTAACACTGAAGCTTTCTTT. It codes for CASSPGAANTEAFF.

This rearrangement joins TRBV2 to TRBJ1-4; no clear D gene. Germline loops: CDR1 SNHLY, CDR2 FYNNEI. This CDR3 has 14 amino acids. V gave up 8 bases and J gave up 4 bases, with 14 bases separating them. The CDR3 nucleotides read TGTGCCAGCCGACTAGCGGGAGGTAATGAAAAACTGTTTTTT. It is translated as CASRLAGGNEKLFF.

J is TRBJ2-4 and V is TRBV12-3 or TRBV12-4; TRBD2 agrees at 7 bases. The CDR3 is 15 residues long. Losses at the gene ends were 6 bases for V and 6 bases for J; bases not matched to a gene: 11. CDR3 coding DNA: TGTGCCAGCAGACGGACTGCGGGGGAGCCAAACATTCAGTACTTC. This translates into CASRRTAGEPNIQYF.

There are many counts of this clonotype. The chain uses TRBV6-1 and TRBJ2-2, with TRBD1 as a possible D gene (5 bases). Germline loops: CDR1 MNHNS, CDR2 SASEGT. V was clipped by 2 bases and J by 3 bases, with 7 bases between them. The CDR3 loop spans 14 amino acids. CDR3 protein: CASSEIGDTGELFF. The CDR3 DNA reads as TGTGCCAGCAGTGAAATAGGGGACACCGGGGAGCTGTTTTTT.

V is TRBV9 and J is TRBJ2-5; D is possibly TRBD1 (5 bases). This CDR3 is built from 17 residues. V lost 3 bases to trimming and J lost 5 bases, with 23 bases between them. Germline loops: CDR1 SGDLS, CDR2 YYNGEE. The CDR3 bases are TGTGCCAGCAGCGCCACGGCCACTGGGGCCAACGGGGAGACCCAGTACTTC. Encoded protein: CASSATATGANGETQYF.

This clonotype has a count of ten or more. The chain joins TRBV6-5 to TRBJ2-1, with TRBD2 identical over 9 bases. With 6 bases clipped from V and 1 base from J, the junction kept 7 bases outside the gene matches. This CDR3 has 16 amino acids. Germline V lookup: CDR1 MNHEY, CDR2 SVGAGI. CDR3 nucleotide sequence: TGTGCCAGCAGGGATAGCGGGGGCCTATCCTACAATGAGCAGTTCTTC. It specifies CASRDSGGLSYNEQFF.

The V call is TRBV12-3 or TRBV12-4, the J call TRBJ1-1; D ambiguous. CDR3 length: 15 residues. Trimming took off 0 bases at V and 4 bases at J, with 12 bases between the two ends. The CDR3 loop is CASSLAKAGSTEAFF. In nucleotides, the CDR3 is TGTGCCAGCAGTTTAGCGAAGGCGGGTAGCACTGAAGCTTTCTTT.

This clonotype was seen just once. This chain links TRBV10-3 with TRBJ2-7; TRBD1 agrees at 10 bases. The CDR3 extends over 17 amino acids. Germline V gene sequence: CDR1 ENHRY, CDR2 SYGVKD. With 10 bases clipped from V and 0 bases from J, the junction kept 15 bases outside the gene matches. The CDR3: CATWTGGAPPCSYEQYF. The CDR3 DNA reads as TGTGCCACCTGGACAGGGGGTGCACCTCCGTGCTCCTACGAGCAGTACTTC.

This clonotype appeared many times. The CDR3 nucleotides read TGCAGTGCCCCCACGTGGGGCACAGATACGCAGTATTTT. Translation gives CSAPTWGTDTQYF. V gene TRBV20-1 combines with J gene TRBJ2-3; no reliable D call. Trimming took off 6 bases at V and 1 base at J, with 11 bases between the two ends. The length of the CDR3 is 13 residues. The germline CDR1 and CDR2 sequences are DFQATT and SNEGSKA (reference sequence).

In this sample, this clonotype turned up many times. The DNA of the CDR3 is TGTGCCTGGAGTCTCGGGGGAACTGAAGCTTTCTTT. Translating it yields CAWSLGGTEAFF. This chain uses TRBV30 with TRBJ1-1, with D tentatively TRBD1 (5 bases). V gave up 2 bases and J gave up 5 bases, with 9 bases separating them. The CDR3 sequence is 12 residues long. Germline lookup yields CDR1 GTSNPN and CDR2 SVGIG (reference sequence).

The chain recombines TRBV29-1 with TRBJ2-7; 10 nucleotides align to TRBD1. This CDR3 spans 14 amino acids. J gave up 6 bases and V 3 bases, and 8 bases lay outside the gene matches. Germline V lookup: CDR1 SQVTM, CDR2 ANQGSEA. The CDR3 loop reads CSVEVGDRGSEQYF. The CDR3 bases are TGCAGCGTTGAGGTGGGGGACAGGGGTTCCGAGCAGTACTTC.

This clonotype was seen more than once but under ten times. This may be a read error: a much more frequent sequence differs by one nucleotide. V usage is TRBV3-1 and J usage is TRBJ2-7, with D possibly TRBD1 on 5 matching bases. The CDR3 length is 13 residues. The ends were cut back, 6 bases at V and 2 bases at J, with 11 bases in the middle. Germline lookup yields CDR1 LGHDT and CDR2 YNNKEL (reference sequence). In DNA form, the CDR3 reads TGTGCCAGCAGACACGAACAGGCCTACGAGCAGTACTTC. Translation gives CASRHEQAYEQYF.

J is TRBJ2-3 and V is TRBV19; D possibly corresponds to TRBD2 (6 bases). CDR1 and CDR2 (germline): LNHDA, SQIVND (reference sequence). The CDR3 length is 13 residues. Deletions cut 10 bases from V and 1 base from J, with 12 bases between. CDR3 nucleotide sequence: TGTGCCACTCTCCTAGCGCGCACAGATACGCAGTATTTT. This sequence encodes CATLLARTDTQYF.

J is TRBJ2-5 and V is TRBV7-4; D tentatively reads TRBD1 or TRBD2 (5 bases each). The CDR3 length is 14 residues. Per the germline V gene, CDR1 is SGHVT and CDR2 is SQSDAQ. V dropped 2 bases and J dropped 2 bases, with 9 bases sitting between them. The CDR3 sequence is CASSLLGTQETQYF. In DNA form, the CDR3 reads TGTGCCAGCAGCTTACTTGGGACGCAAGAGACCCAGTACTTC.

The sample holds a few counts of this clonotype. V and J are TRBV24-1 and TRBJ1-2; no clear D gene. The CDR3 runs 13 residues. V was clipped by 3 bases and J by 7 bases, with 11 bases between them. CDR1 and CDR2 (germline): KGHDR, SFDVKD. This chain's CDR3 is CATSDDIYGGYTF. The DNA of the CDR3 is TGTGCCACCAGTGATGACATTTATGGTGGCTACACCTTC.

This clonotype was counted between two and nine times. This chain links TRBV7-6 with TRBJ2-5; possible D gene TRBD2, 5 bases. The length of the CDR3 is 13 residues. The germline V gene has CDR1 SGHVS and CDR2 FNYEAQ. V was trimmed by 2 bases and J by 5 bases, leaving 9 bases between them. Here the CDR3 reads CASSLFERETQYF. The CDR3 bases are TGTGCCAGCAGCTTATTCGAGCGGGAGACCCAGTACTTC.

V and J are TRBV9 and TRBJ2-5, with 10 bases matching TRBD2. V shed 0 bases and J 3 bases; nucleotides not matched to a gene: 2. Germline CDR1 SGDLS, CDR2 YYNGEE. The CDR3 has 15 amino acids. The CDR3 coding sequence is TGTGCCAGCAGCGTAGCTAGCGGGAGTGAAGAGACCCAGTACTTC. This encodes CASSVASGSEETQYF.